The 13 T cell receptor beta chains given below trace back to one sample, sequenced in a study of T-cell memory formation after mild COVID-19. Via MiXCR, TCRdb re-called the 5' RACE reads, giving one row per CDR3 protein. This table has under 700,000 distinct CDR3 sequences, about a fifth appearing once. Sequenced sample: PBMCs or a T cell subset sorted from them (not recorded which). The receptors derive from an adult woman who had mild COVID-19 (a few samples of this study predate the infection). Cell type and time point are not known.

This clonotype has ten or more counts. The chain has TRBV12-3 or TRBV12-4 and TRBJ2-7, with unresolved D. CDR3 length: 11 amino acids. V was cut by 3 bases and J by 4 bases, with 4 bases left in between. In DNA form, the CDR3 reads TGTGCCAGCAGTTTTCGATACGAGCAGTACTTC. Amino acids: CASSFRYEQYF.

This clonotype was detected a few times. V is TRBV5-1 and J is TRBJ1-1, with 7 bases aligning to TRBD1. Germline V lookup: CDR1 SGHRS, CDR2 YFSETQ. This CDR3 is 15 amino acids long. V lost 0 bases and J lost 9; bases outside the gene matches: 11. In DNA, the CDR3 is TGCGCCAGCAGCTTGGACGGGACAGTTGATTTCCAAGCTTTCTTT. It translates to CASSLDGTVDFQAFF.

The chain combines TRBV19 with TRBJ2-1; 11 bases line up with TRBD2. V was clipped by 3 bases and J by 7 bases; unmatched bases: 2. This CDR3 contains 14 residues. Germline-derived CDR1 and CDR2 are LNHDA and SQIVND (reference sequence). CDR3: CASSMGLAVNEQFF. DNA of the CDR3: TGTGCCAGTAGTATGGGACTAGCGGTAAATGAGCAGTTCTTC.

In DNA, the CDR3 is TGTGCCAGCAGTGAACGGCGGGGCCCCTACAATGAGCAGTTCTTC. This sequence encodes CASSERRGPYNEQFF. The genes are TRBV2 and TRBJ2-1; D may be TRBD2 (6 bases). In germline, CDR1 is SNHLY, CDR2 FYNNEI. This CDR3 contains 15 residues. V lost 2 bases to trimming and J lost 2 bases, with 10 bases between them.

The chain has TRBV29-1 and TRBJ1-5, with 9 bases lining up with TRBD1. This CDR3 is built from 13 residues. Trimming took 5 bases from V and 6 from J; bases not matched to a gene: 5. Germline assignment: CDR1 SQVTM and CDR2 ANQGSEA. This CDR3 reads CSVLQGAGQPQHF. The CDR3 DNA follows: TGCAGCGTTCTACAGGGGGCAGGTCAGCCCCAGCATTTT.

This clonotype was detected a few times. The V call is TRBV4-3, the J call TRBJ2-1; 15 bases match TRBD2. The V gene end was trimmed by 4 bases and the J gene end by 8 bases; junction bases not matched to a gene: 9. Per the germline V gene, CDR1 is LGHNA and CDR2 is YSLEER. The CDR3 spans 17 residues. CDR3 residues: CASSPRTSGRARDEQFF. The CDR3 nucleotides are TGCGCCAGCAGCCCACGGACTAGCGGGAGGGCCAGGGATGAGCAGTTCTTC.

On this clonotype: A junction end diverges from the germline sequence, so it may reflect a read error. The rearrangement uses TRBV12-3 or TRBV12-4 and TRBJ2-5; perhaps TRBD2 as D (7 bases). CDR3 size: 15 residues. CDR3 in amino acids: CASSLGGGRQETQYF. The CDR3, as DNA: TGTGCCAGCAGCTTAGGGGGGGGTCGCCAAGAGACCCAGTACTTC.

CDR3 in amino acids: CATSELGTSGINEQFF. Here the CDR3 DNA reads TGTGCCACCAGTGAATTAGGGACTAGCGGGATCAATGAGCAGTTCTTC. The chain combines TRBV24-1 with TRBJ2-1; TRBD2 matches at 13 bases. The ends lost 4 bases at V and 6 bases at J; junction bases unmatched: 5. Germline V gene sequence: CDR1 KGHDR, CDR2 SFDVKD. The CDR3 runs 16 residues.

In its sample, this clonotype was seen a few times. J is TRBJ1-1 and V is TRBV5-1; D not certain. Trimming removed 0 bases at V and 1 base at J, with 10 bases between. The germline V gene encodes CDR1 SGHRS and CDR2 YFSETQ. The CDR3 is made up of 15 amino acids. The CDR3 loop is CASSLGRGGNTEAFF. The CDR3 DNA follows: TGCGCCAGCAGCTTGGGCCGGGGTGGGAACACTGAAGCTTTCTTT.

The chain combines TRBV12-3 or TRBV12-4 with TRBJ2-7, with 7 bases identical to TRBD1. The V segment lost 1 base and the J segment 2 bases; nucleotides outside the gene matches: 5. The CDR3 sequence is 15 residues long. The CDR3 DNA reads TGTGCCAGCAGTTTAGGGGACAGAGGGGCCTACGAGCAGTACTTC. Translation: CASSLGDRGAYEQYF.

This chain uses TRBV5-5 with TRBJ2-6; TRBD1 agrees at 7 bases. Germline lookup yields CDR1 SGHKS and CDR2 YYEKEE (reference sequence). V was pared by 4 bases and J by 4 bases, with 5 bases of the junction left unmatched. The CDR3 length is 15 residues. The CDR3 spells CASSRQGTGANVLTF. DNA for the CDR3: TGTGCCAGCAGCCGACAGGGAACCGGGGCCAACGTCCTGACTTTC. The variable domain in full, with the rest retrieved from reference TRBV5-5 and TRBJ2-6, is DAGVTQSPTHLIKTRGQQVTLRCSPISGHKSVSWYQQVLGQGPQFIFQYYEKEERGRGNFPDRFSARQFPNYSSELNVNALLLGDSALYLCASSRQGTGANVLTFGAGSRLTVL.

This clonotype occurred a few times. The chain employs TRBV18 and TRBJ1-6; TRBD1 is a possible D gene (5 bases). V lost 5 bases, J lost 4 bases, and 9 bases lay in between. The CDR3 is 14 amino acids. CDR1 is KGHSH and CDR2 is LQKENI in the germline V gene. The CDR3 sequence: CASSSTDYNSPLHF. CDR3 DNA sequence: TGTGCCAGCTCATCGACAGATTATAATTCACCCCTCCACTTT.

This chain connects TRBV5-1 to TRBJ2-3; D may be TRBD1 or TRBD2 (5 bases each). The CDR3 sequence is 15 residues long. CDR1 and CDR2 from the germline V gene are SGHRS and YFSETQ. V lost 4 bases, J lost 1 base, and 13 bases lay in between. CDR3 sequence reads: CASSRFRGGTDTQYF. In nucleotides, the CDR3 is TGCGCCAGCAGCCGCTTTCGGGGCGGCACAGATACGCAGTATTTT.